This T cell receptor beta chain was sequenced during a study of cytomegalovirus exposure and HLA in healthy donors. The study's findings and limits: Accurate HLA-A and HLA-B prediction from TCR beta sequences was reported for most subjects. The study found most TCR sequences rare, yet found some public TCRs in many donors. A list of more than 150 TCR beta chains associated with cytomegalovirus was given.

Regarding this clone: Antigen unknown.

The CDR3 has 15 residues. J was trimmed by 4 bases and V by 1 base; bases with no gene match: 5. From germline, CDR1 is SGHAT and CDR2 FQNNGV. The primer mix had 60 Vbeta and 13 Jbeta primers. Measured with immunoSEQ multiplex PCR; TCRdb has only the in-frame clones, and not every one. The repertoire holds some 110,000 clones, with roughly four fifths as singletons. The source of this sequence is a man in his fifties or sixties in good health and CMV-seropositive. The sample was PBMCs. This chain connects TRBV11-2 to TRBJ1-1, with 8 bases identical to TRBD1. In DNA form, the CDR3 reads TGTGCCAGCAGCTTAGGCAGGGGGCGAGGCACTGAAGCTTTCTTT. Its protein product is CASSLGRGRGTEAFF.